This T cell receptor beta chain was captured in a study of shared clonotypes between healthy human individuals. The V and J ends lost 4 bases and 6 bases respectively, with 19 bases between them. This CDR3 has 16 residues. Germline values: CDR1 SEHNR, CDR2 FQNEAQ (reference sequence). This clone was seen a single time. The table came from immunoSEQ multiplex PCR; TCRdb's copy has only in-frame clones and leaves some out. The repertoire holds 650,000 to 700,000 clones, with 90% as singletons. The TCR comes from a man between 18 and 29 years old in good health. Some clones in this sample may be carry-over from other donors' samples. Material: memory CD8+ T cells from PBMCs. Subset defined: CD45RO+ cells pooled with CCR7-negative TemRA cells. The chain is built from TRBV7-9 and TRBJ2-1; a possible D gene is TRBD1 (5 bases). CDR3: CASSSRVRVPSNEQFF. CDR3 nucleotide sequence: TGTGCCAGCAGCTCCAGGGTCAGAGTCCCGTCCAATGAGCAGTTCTTC.